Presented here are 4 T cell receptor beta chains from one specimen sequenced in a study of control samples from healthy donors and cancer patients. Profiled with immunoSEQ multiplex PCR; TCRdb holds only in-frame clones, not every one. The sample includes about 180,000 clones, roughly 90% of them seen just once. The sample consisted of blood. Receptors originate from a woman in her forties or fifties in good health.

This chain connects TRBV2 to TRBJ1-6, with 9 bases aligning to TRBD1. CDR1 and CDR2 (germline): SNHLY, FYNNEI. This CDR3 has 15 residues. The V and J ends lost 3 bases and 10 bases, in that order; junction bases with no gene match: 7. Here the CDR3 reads CASSDPDRGSSPLHF. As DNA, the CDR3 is TGTGCCAGCAGTGATCCGGACAGGGGTAGCTCACCCCTCCACTTT.

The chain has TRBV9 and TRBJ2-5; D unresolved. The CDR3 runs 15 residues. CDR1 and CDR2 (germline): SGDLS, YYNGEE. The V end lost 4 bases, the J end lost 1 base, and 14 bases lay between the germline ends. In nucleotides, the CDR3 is TGTGCCAGCAGCCCTACTGGGTTCCCCCAAGAGACCCAGTACTTC. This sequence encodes CASSPTGFPQETQYF.

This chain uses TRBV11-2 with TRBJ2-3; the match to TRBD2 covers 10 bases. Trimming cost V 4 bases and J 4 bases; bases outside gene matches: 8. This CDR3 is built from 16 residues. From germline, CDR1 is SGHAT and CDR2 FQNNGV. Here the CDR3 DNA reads TGTGCCAGCAGCTCCAGAGTGAGCGGGGGGGCAGATACGCAGTATTTT. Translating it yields CASSSRVSGGADTQYF.

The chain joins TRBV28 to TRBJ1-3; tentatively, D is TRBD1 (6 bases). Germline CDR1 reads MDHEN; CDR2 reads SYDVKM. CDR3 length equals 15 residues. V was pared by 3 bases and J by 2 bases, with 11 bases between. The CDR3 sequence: CASSLMGTTGNTIYF. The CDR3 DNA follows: TGTGCCAGCAGTTTGATGGGGACAACTGGAAACACCATATATTTT.